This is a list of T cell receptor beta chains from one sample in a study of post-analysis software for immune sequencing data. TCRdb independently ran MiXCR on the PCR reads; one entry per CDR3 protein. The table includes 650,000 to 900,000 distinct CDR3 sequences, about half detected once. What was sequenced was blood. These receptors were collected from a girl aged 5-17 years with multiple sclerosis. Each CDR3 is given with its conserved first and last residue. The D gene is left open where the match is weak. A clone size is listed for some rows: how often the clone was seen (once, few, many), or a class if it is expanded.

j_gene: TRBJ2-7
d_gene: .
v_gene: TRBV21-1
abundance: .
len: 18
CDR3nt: TGTGCCAGCAGCAAAAGGGCTAAGCGGGAGGTCCTCTCCTACGAGCAGTACTTC
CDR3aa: CASSKRAKREVLSYEQYF

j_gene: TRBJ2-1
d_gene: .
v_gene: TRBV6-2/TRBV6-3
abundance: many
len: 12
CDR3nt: TGTGCCAGCAGTCCCGAGTACAATGAGCAGTTCTTC
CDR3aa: CASSPEYNEQFF

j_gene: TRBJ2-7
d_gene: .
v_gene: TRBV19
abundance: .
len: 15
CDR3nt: TGTGCCACCACAACCCGAGCGTGGATAAACTACGAGCAGTACTTC
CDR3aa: CATTTRAWINYEQYF

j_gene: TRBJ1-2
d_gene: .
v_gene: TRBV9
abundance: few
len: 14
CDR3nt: TGTGCCAGCAGCCCCCGAACGGAGATATATGGCTACACCTTC
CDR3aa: CASSPRTEIYGYTF

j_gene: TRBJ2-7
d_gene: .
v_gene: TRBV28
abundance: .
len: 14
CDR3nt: TGTGCCAGCTCCCCTCTCACCTCTCTCGACGAGCAGTACTTC
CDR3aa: CASSPLTSLDEQYF

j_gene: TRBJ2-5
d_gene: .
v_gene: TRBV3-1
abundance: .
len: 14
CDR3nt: TGTGCCAGCAGCCAAGATCTAGCCCAAGAGACCCAGTACTTC
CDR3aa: CASSQDLAQETQYF

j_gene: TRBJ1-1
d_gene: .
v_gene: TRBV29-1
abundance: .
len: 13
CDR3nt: TGCAGCCCACCGGAGTGGGTTTGGACTGAAGCTTTCTTT
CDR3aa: CSPPEWVWTEAFF

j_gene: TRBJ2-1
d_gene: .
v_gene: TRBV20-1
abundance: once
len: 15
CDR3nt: TGCAGTGCTAGAGATCGGATAGCGGCCTACAATGAGCAGTTCTTC
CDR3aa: CSARDRIAAYNEQFF

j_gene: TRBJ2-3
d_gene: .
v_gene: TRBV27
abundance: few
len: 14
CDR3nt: TGTGCCAGCAGTTTAGTGGGGTGGCCAGATACGCAGTATTTT
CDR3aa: CASSLVGWPDTQYF

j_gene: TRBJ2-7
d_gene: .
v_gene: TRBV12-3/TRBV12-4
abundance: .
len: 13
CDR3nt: TGTGCCAGCAGAAAAGACAGGACCTACGAGCAGTACTTC
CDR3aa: CASRKDRTYEQYF

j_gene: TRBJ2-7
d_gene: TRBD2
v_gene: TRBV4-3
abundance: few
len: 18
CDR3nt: TGCGCCAGCAGCCAAGATGTGGGATTGCTAGCGGGGTGGTACGAGCAGTACTTC
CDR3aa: CASSQDVGLLAGWYEQYF

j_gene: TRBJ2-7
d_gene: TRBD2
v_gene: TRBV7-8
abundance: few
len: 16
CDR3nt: TGTGCCAGCAGCTCAATCGGACTAGCGGGAGTCAATGAGCAGTACTTC
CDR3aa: CASSSIGLAGVNEQYF

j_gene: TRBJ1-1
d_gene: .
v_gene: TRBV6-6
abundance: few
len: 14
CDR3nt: TGTGCCAGCAGTTACGGTCCTCCGAACACTGAAGCTTTCTTT
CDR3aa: CASSYGPPNTEAFF

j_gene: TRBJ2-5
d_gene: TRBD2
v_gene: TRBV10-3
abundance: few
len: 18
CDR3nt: TGTGCCATCAGTGAGCCTCAAGGGTACGCGGGGGACCAAGAGACCCAGTACTTC
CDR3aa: CAISEPQGYAGDQETQYF

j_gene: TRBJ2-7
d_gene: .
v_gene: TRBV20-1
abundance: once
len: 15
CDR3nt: TGCAGTGCTAGAGTGCCGGCCGCGAACTCCTACGAGCAGTACTTC
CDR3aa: CSARVPAANSYEQYF

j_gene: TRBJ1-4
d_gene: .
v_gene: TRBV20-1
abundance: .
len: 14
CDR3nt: TGCAGTGCTAGAGGGGAGGCCGATCCTGAAAAACTGTTTTTT
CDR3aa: CSARGEADPEKLFF

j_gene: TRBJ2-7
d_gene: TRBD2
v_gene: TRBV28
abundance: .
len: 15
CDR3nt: TGTGCCAGCAGTCCCCCAGGTGCGGGAGAAGACGAGCAGTACTTC
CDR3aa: CASSPPGAGEDEQYF

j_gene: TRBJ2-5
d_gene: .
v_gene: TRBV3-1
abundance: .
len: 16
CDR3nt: TGTGCCAGCAGCCAAGATGTTGTCGAGGGGAGGGAGACCCAGTACTTC
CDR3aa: CASSQDVVEGRETQYF

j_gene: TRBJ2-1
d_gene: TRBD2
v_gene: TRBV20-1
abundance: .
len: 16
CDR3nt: TGCAGTGCTCTAGTTAGCGGGAGGCCCTCCTACAATGAGCAGTTCTTC
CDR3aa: CSALVSGRPSYNEQFF

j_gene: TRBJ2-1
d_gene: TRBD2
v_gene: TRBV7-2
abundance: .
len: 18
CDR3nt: TGTGCCAGCAGCCCTGGGACTAGCGGGAGAGGCCCCTACAATGAGCAGTTCTTC
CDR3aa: CASSPGTSGRGPYNEQFF

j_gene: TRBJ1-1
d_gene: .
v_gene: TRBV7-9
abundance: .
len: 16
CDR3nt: TGTGCCAGCAGCCCCGACTTTGGGCCATTGAACACTGAAGCTTTCTTT
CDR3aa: CASSPDFGPLNTEAFF

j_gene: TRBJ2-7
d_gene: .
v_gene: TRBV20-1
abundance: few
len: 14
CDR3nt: TGCAGTGCTAGAGCGCTTGACCCGGCGGGCGAGCAGTACTTC
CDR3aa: CSARALDPAGEQYF

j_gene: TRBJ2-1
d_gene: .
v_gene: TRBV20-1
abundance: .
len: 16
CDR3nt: TGCAGTGCTAGAGATCAAGTCCTGGCAAAATACAATGAGCAGTTCTTC
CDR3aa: CSARDQVLAKYNEQFF

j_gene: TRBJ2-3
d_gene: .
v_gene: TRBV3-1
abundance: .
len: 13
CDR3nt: TGTGCCAGCAGCCAAGAATCGGGTGATACGCAGTATTTT
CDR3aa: CASSQESGDTQYF

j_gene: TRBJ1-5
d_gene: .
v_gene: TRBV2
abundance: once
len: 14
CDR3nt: TGTGCCAGCAGTGAACTCCGGAGAAATCAGCCCCAGCATTTT
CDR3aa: CASSELRRNQPQHF

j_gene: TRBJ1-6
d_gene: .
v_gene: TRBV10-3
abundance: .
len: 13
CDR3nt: TGTGCCATCAGCAACGGGGCAGCGTCACCCCTCCACTTT
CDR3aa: CAISNGAASPLHF

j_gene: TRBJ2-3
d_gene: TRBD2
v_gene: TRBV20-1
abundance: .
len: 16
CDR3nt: TGCAGTGCTAGCCGGCAGGGAAGCGGGAGCGGGGATACGCAGTATTTT
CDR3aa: CSASRQGSGSGDTQYF

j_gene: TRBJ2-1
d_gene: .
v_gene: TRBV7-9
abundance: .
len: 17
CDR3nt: TGTGCCAGCAGCCCGAGGGACCTAGGGACCGTCACAATGAGGCAGTTCTTC
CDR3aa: CASSPRDLGTVTMRQFF

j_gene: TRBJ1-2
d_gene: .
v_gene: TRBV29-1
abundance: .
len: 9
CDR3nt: TGCAGCGTTGACTCGGGCTACACCTTC
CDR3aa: CSVDSGYTF

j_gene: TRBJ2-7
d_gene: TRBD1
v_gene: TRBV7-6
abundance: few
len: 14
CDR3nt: TGTGCCAGCAGCGGCACAGGGGGGAGTGGCGAGCAGTACTTC
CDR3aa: CASSGTGGSGEQYF

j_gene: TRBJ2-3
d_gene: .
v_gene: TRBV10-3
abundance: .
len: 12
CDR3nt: TGTGCCATCAGTAATACAGGCGATACGCAGTATTTT
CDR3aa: CAISNTGDTQYF

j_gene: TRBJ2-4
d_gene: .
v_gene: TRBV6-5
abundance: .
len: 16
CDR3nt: TGTGCCAGCAGTTACAAGGCGGCTTCAGCCAAAAACATTCAGTACTTC
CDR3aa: CASSYKAASAKNIQYF

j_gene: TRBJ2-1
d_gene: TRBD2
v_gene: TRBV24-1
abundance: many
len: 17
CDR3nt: TGTGCCACCAGTGATTTAGGAGCGGGAGATGTCTACAATGAGCAGTTCTTC
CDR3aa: CATSDLGAGDVYNEQFF

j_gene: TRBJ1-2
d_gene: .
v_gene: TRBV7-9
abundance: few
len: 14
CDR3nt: TGTGCCAGCAGCTTAGCGCCCAGAGACTATGGCTACACCTTC
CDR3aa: CASSLAPRDYGYTF

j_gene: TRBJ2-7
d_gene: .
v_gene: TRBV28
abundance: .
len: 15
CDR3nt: TGTGCCAGCACCCCGCTCCTGGACGGAACCTACGAGCAGTACTTC
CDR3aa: CASTPLLDGTYEQYF

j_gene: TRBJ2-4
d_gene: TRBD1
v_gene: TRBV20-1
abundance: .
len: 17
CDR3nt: TGCAGTGCTAGCGGGACAGGGTCCTCCCTAGCCAAAAACATTCAGTACTTC
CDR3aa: CSASGTGSSLAKNIQYF

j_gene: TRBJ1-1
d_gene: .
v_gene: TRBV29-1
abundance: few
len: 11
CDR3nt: TGCAGCGTGCCCGATATCACTGAAGCTTTCTTT
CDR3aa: CSVPDITEAFF

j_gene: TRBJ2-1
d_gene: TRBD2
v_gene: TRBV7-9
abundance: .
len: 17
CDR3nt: TGTGCCAGCAGCCAACAAACTCACAGCGGGACTTACAATGAGCAGTTCTTC
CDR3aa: CASSQQTHSGTYNEQFF

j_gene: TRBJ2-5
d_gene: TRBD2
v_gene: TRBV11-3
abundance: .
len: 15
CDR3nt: TGTGCCAGCAGCCACTGGACTAGCGGGGTCAATGAGCAGTACTTC
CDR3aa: CASSHWTSGVNEQYF

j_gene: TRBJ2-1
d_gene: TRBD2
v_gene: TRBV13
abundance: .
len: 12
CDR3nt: TGTGCCAGCAGCTTAGGAACTAGCGAACAGTTCTTC
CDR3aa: CASSLGTSEQFF

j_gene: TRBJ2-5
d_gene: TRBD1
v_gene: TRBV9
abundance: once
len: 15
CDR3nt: TGTGCCAGCAGCCCTCCGGGACAGGGAAAGGGGACCCAGTACTTC
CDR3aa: CASSPPGQGKGTQYF

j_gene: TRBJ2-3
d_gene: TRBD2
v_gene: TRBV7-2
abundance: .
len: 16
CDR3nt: TGTGCCAGCAGCCTACTCAACGCGGGAGGAGACGATACGCAGTATTTT
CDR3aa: CASSLLNAGGDDTQYF

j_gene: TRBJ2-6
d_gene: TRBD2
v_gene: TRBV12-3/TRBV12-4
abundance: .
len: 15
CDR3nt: TGTGCCAGCAGTCCGACTAGCTCTGGGGCCAACGTCCCGACTTTC
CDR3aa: CASSPTSSGANVPTF

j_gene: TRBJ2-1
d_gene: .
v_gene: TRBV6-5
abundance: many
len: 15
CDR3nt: TGTGCCAGCAGTTACACCCGAGGGGTCTACAATGAGCAGTTCTTC
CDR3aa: CASSYTRGVYNEQFF

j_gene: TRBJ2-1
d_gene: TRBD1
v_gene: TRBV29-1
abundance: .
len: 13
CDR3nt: TGCAGCGCAGCCGGGACAGAACAAGAGACCCAGTTCTTC
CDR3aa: CSAAGTEQETQFF

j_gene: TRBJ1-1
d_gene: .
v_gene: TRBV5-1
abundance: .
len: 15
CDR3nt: TGCGCCAGCAGCTTGAAGGGGATCATGAACACTGAAGCTTTCTTT
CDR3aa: CASSLKGIMNTEAFF

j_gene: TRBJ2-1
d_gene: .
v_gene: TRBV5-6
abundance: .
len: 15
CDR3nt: TGTGCCAGCAGCTCCAGTATCAGGTTCTACAATGAGCAGTTCTTC
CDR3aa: CASSSSIRFYNEQFF

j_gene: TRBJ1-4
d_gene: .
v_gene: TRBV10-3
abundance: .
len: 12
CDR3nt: TGTGCCATCAGTGAGTCCAGGGAAAAACTGTTTTTT
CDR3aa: CAISESREKLFF

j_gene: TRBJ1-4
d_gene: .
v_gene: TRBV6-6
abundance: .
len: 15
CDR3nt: TGTGCCAGCAGACCATTGGTTGCAGCTAATGAAAAACTGTTTTTT
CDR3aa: CASRPLVAANEKLFF

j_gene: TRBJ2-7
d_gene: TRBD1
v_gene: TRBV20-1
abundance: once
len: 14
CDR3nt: TGCAGTGCTAGAGATGGGTACAGGGGTTACGAGCAGTACTTC
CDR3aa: CSARDGYRGYEQYF

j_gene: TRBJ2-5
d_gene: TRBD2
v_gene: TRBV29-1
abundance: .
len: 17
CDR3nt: TGCAGCGTTGTCGGGTACGGGAGGGTCCTTTACCAAGAGACCCAGTACTTC
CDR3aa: CSVVGYGRVLYQETQYF

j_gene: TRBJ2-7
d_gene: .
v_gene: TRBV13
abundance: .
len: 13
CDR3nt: TGTGCCAGCAGCTCCAACTACCTCTACGAGCAGTACTTC
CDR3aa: CASSSNYLYEQYF

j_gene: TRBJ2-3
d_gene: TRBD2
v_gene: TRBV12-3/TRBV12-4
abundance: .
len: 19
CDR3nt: TGTGCCAGCAGCCGAAAAGAGGGGGGACTAGCGGGACCCTCAGATACGCAGTATTTT
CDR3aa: CASSRKEGGLAGPSDTQYF